Below are 29 T cell receptor beta chains sequenced from a single sample in a study of T cell clonality in common variable immunodeficiency. Here immunoSEQ multiplex PCR was the method, and the copy in TCRdb shows in-frame clones only, minus some. The profile covers some 28,000 clones, none occurring a single time. Source material: peripheral blood mononuclear cells. Receptors originate from a person aged 18 to 75 in good health.

This clone was seen many times. The CDR3 end falls 3 residues outside the read, so it is completed with the germline J gene. The chain links TRBV6-2 or TRBV6-3 to TRBJ2-4, with 7 bases fitting TRBD1. CDR1 MNHEY and CDR2 SVGEGT come from the germline V gene. The junction had 6 bases not matched to a gene; V was cut back by 2 bases and J by 8 bases. The CDR3 spans 14 residues. The CDR3 bases that were read are TGTGCCAGCAGTTACCTACCCGACAGGGACATT. Protein product: CASSYLPDRDI. The complete CDR3 sequence is CASSYLPDRDIQYF.

This clone was observed at least ten times. The read stops 3 residues short of the end of the CDR3; the missing end is completed from the germline J gene. The chain carries TRBV7-9 and TRBJ2-7; no firm D call. Germline CDR1 SEHNR, CDR2 FQNEAQ (reference sequence). The V and J ends lost 5 bases and 0 bases respectively, with 5 bases between them. CDR3 size: 12 residues. The CDR3 DNA, read in part, is TGTGCCAGCAGCCCGTACTCCTACGAG. Its protein is CASSPYSYE. The complete CDR3 sequence is CASSPYSYEQYF.

This clone was seen ten or more times. Read sequence stops 3 residues before the CDR3 end, and the germline J gene provides the missing end. The rearrangement links TRBV20-1 to TRBJ1-2, with D possibly matching TRBD1 (6 bases). With 3 bases removed from V and 6 bases from J, the gap between germline ends came to 20 bases. CDR1 and CDR2 from the germline V gene are DFQATT and SNEGSKA (reference sequence). The CDR3 contains 15 residues. Incomplete CDR3 DNA: TGCAGTGCTAGCTGGGGGGGCAGGCGATCAAATGGC. Its protein is CSASWGGRRSNG. The entire CDR3 reads CSASWGGRRSNGYTF.

Comment on this clone: A junction end diverges from the germline sequence, so it may reflect a read error. The CDR3 end lies 3 residues beyond the end of the read and is filled in from the germline J gene. The rearrangement links TRBV7-2 to TRBJ1-5; D remains ambiguous. The CDR3 runs to 14 residues. The V gene's germline CDR1 is SGHTA and CDR2 FQGNSA. CDR3 DNA, as far as it was read: TGTGCCAACAGCTACACTAATAGCAATCAGCCC. Protein product: CANSYTNSNQP. The full CDR3 sequence reads CANSYTNSNQPQHF.

The sample holds many counts of this clone. The read ends 3 residues shy of where the CDR3 ends; the end is completed using the germline J gene. The chain carries TRBV20-1 and TRBJ1-4; D gene unclear. Trimming left V 3 bases short and J 7 bases short, with 3 bases between. This CDR3 has 10 amino acids. CDR1 and CDR2 (germline): DFQATT, SNEGSKA (reference sequence). The CDR3 DNA, read in part, is TGCAGTGCTAGTATTGAAAAA. It encodes CSASIEK. The complete CDR3 protein is CSASIEKLFF.

This clone was recorded many times. The CDR3 end falls 3 residues outside the read, so it is completed with the germline J gene. The rearrangement links TRBV20-1 to TRBJ1-5, with D unclear. CDR3 size: 14 residues. Germline CDR1 reads DFQATT; CDR2 reads SNEGSKA (reference sequence). Trimming shortened V by 1 base and J by 3 bases, and 10 bases separated the two germline ends. The covered CDR3 bases are TGCAGTGCTAGAGGCGGCAGTGACAATCAGCCC. Residues: CSARGGSDNQP. The entire CDR3 protein is CSARGGSDNQPQHF.

Ten or more counts support this clone. The sequenced CDR3 bases are TGTGCCAGCAGACAGGGATCCCGGGCTGAA. Residues: CASRQGSRAE. The CDR3, in full, reads CASRQGSRAEAFF. This sequence joins TRBV6-2 or TRBV6-3 and TRBJ1-1; possibly TRBD1 for D (6 bases). The read halts 3 residues ahead of the CDR3 end, with the missing end drawn from the germline J gene. Trimming removed 6 bases at V and 6 bases at J, with 14 bases between. The germline gives CDR1 MNHEY, CDR2 SVGEGT. CDR3 size: 13 residues.

A remark on this clone: The CDR3 end is not reached by the read, which stops 3 residues before it; the germline J gene fills it in. V is TRBV7-9 and J is TRBJ2-7, with 8 bases matching TRBD2. With 8 bases clipped from V and 1 base from J, the junction kept 4 bases outside the gene matches. Germline CDR1 reads SEHNR; CDR2 reads FQNEAQ (reference sequence). This CDR3 region has 13 residues. This CDR3 is CASAGGVSYEQYF. The sequenced part of the CDR3 DNA is TGTGCCAGCGCCGGGGGGGTTTCCTACGAG.

The sample holds many counts of this clone. The read terminates 3 residues ahead of where the CDR3 ends, so the germline J gene completes it. The V and J genes are TRBV5-4 and TRBJ2-7; TRBD1 is a possible D gene (6 bases). There are 13 residues in the CDR3. V lost 2 bases and J lost 2, with 8 bases in between. CDR1 is SGHNT, CDR2 YYREEE, per germline (reference sequence). The DNA read from the CDR3 is TGTGCCAGCAGCTTTACAGGGACCTACGAG. Protein sequence: CASSFTGTYE. The complete CDR3 reads CASSFTGTYEQYF.

This clone came up many times. The CDR3 end falls 3 residues outside the read, so it is completed with the germline J gene. V and J are TRBV4-2 and TRBJ2-1, with D perhaps assigned TRBD1 or TRBD2 (5 bases each). The CDR3 is 14 amino acids. V was pared by 4 bases and J by 6 bases, with 13 bases between. CDR1 is LGHNA, CDR2 YNFKEQ, per germline. CDR3 sequence: CASSPPRGVNEQFF. Incomplete CDR3 DNA: TGTGCCAGCAGCCCCCCCCGAGGGGTCAATGAG.

The table lists this clone with many counts. This CDR3 is CASADRPNTGELFF. Incomplete CDR3 DNA: TGTGCCAGTGCGGACAGACCGAACACCGGGGAG. The rearrangement joins TRBV19 to TRBJ2-2, with D perhaps TRBD1 (6 bases). Read sequence stops 3 residues before the CDR3 end, and the germline J gene provides the missing end. Germline assignment: CDR1 LNHDA and CDR2 SQIVND (reference sequence). The CDR3 contains 14 residues. The ends were cut back, 8 bases at V and 0 bases at J, with 10 bases in the middle.

This clone was recorded at least ten times. The sequence runs out 3 residues before the end of the CDR3; the remainder is reconstructed from the germline J gene. The chain uses TRBV5-1 and TRBJ1-2; 10 positions agree with TRBD1. Germline V gene sequence: CDR1 SGHRS, CDR2 YFSETQ. The CDR3 length is 17 residues. Losses at the gene ends were 2 bases for V and 0 bases for J; bases not matched to a gene: 7. The DNA read from the CDR3 is TGCGCCAGCAGCTTAACCCCGGGACAGGGGTCTAACTATGGC. Its translation: CASSLTPGQGSNYG. The entire CDR3 sequence reads CASSLTPGQGSNYGYTF.

The sample holds a few counts of this clone. The read comes to an end 3 residues before the CDR3 does, leaving the germline J gene to fill in the end. The rearrangement joins TRBV18 to TRBJ1-5; unclear D gene. CDR1 and CDR2 (germline): KGHSH, LQKENI. The CDR3 is 14 amino acids. The V and J ends lost 0 bases and 2 bases respectively, with 5 bases between them. Incomplete CDR3 DNA: TGTGCCAGCTCACCACCGTATGGCAATCAGCCC. Translation: CASSPPYGNQP. The full-length CDR3 reads as CASSPPYGNQPQHF.

Remarks on this clone: The DNA ends 3 residues before the CDR3 does, and the rest of the CDR3 is filled in from the germline J gene. The chain employs TRBV7-6 and TRBJ1-1; 8 bases are a match to TRBD1. Germline CDR1 reads SGHVS; CDR2 reads FNYEAQ. V was pared by 5 bases and J by 2 bases, with 7 bases of the junction left unmatched. The CDR3 spans 15 residues. This chain's CDR3 is CASSKQGGGNTEAFF. Incomplete CDR3 DNA: TGTGCCAGCAGCAAACAGGGGGGAGGCAACACTGAA.

In its sample, this clone was seen many times. The CDR3 extends 3 residues past the end of the read, so its final part is completed from the germline J gene. This chain connects TRBV5-1 to TRBJ1-2, with D perhaps TRBD1 (6 bases). Trimming stripped 5 bases from V and 0 bases from J, with 20 bases between. The germline V gene has CDR1 SGHRS and CDR2 YFSETQ. The CDR3 loop spans 17 amino acids. CDR3 DNA, as far as it was read: TGCGCCAGCAGAAAAAGGACAGAGGATCTAGCTAACTATGGC. It is translated as CASRKRTEDLANYG. The full-length CDR3 reads as CASRKRTEDLANYGYTF.

A word on this clone: It is likely a read error: a sequence one base away is far more abundant. From the germline J gene comes the end of the CDR3, since the read stops 3 residues before it. The J gene is TRBJ1-1, the V gene TRBV20-1, with unresolved D. This CDR3 has 13 residues. Germline-derived CDR1 and CDR2 are DFQATT and SNEGSKA (reference sequence). The chain's CDR3 is CSGEQLMNTGAFF. Partial CDR3 DNA: TGCAGTGGTGAACAGCTCATGAACACTGGA.

This CDR3 reads CASSLGTGGGQPQHF. The CDR3 bases that were read are TGTGCCAGCAGCTTAGGGACAGGGGGTGGTCAGCCC. The rearrangement uses TRBV7-2 and TRBJ1-5; 10 nucleotides agree with TRBD1. The CDR3 end lies 3 residues beyond the end of the read and is filled in from the germline J gene. J was trimmed by 6 bases and V by 1 base; bases with no gene match: 3. The CDR3 covers 15 residues. The V gene's germline CDR1 is SGHTA and CDR2 FQGNSA.

This clone was found many times. From the germline J gene comes the end of the CDR3, since the read stops 3 residues before it. The chain has TRBV19 and TRBJ2-2, with 7 bases identical to TRBD1. The CDR3 loop spans 17 amino acids. Germline V gene data show CDR1 as LNHDA and CDR2 as SQIVND (reference sequence). V shed 5 bases, J shed 7 bases, and the junction held 16 bases outside the gene matches. CDR3: CASSPRDRGFSSGELFF. Partial CDR3 DNA: TGTGCCAGTAGTCCCCGGGACAGAGGTTTTAGTAGCGGGGAG.

Many counts were recorded for this clone. The read comes to an end 3 residues before the CDR3 does, leaving the germline J gene to fill in the end. The J gene is TRBJ2-3, the V gene TRBV18; 8 bases are shared with TRBD1. The CDR3 length is 18 residues. V trimming: 2 bases; J trimming: 5 bases; junction bases outside the gene matches: 15. Germline CDR1 is KGHSH and CDR2 is LQKENI. The CDR3 is CASSPFGFGQGFGDTQYF. The sequenced CDR3 bases are TGTGCCAGCTCACCATTCGGTTTCGGACAGGGCTTCGGAGATACG.

Concerning this clone: Coverage ceases 3 residues before the CDR3 finishes, and the germline J gene fills in the end. This chain uses TRBV20-1 with TRBJ2-1; weak D call: TRBD1 (6 bases). The germline V gene has CDR1 DFQATT and CDR2 SNEGSKA (reference sequence). The CDR3 consists of 15 residues. V was trimmed by 6 bases and J by 3 bases, leaving 18 bases between them. The sequenced CDR3 bases are TGCAGTGCACCTACAACAGGGACCAGCTACAATGAG. Encoded protein: CSAPTTGTSYNE. The whole CDR3 region reads CSAPTTGTSYNEQFF.

This clone was seen ten or more times. The sequence runs out 3 residues before the end of the CDR3; the remainder is reconstructed from the germline J gene. The rearrangement joins TRBV6-2 or TRBV6-3 to TRBJ2-7, with D maybe TRBD1 (6 bases). Trimming stripped 4 bases from V and 3 bases from J, with 16 bases between. Germline CDR1 reads MNHEY; CDR2 reads SVGEGT. There are 15 residues in the CDR3. The CDR3: CASSSGAGRGYEQYF. The part of the CDR3 DNA that was read is TGTGCCAGCAGTTCAGGGGCAGGTAGGGGCTACGAG.

In its sample, this clone was seen many times. The missing CDR3 end, 3 residues past where the read stops, is filled in from the germline J gene. The chain combines TRBV6-2 or TRBV6-3 with TRBJ2-3, with no clear D. Trimming left V 4 bases short and J 2 bases short, with 10 bases between. CDR3 length equals 14 residues. The germline CDR1 and CDR2 sequences are MNHEY and SVGEGT. The chain's CDR3 is CASSFGQYTDTQYF. The sequenced part of the CDR3 DNA is TGTGCCAGCAGTTTTGGGCAGTACACAGATACG.

About this clone: The DNA ends 3 residues before the CDR3 does, and the rest of the CDR3 is filled in from the germline J gene. The chain combines TRBV2 with TRBJ2-2; 8 nucleotides match TRBD2. There are 16 residues in the CDR3. With 6 bases clipped from V and 1 base from J, the junction kept 7 bases outside the gene matches. Germline-derived CDR1 and CDR2 are SNHLY and FYNNEI. This chain's CDR3 is CASRDLSGENTGELFF. The DNA read from the CDR3 is TGTGCCAGCAGGGACCTTAGCGGGGAGAACACCGGGGAG. Full variable domain (outside the CDR3, taken from reference TRBV2 and TRBJ2-2): EPEVTQTPSHQVTQMGQEVILRCVPISNHLYFYWYRQILGQKVEFLVSFYNNEISEKSEIFDDQFSVERPDGSNFTLKIRSTKLEDSAMYFCASRDLSGENTGELFFGEGSRLTVL.

This clone was seen many times. The read ends 3 residues shy of where the CDR3 ends; the end is completed using the germline J gene. The V and J genes are TRBV20-1 and TRBJ2-5, with TRBD2 matching 8 bases. The CDR3 consists of 14 residues. V was pared by 0 bases and J by 6 bases, with 6 bases of the junction left unmatched. Germline lookup yields CDR1 DFQATT and CDR2 SNEGSKA (reference sequence). Incomplete CDR3 DNA: TGCAGTGCTAGAGATTCGAGCGGGGGACAGACC. Translated: CSARDSSGGQT. The whole CDR3 sequence is CSARDSSGGQTQYF.

Turning to this clone: The CDR3 goes on 3 residues after the read ends, and that part is filled in from the germline J gene. This chain connects TRBV30 to TRBJ1-2; 8 bases match TRBD1. Germline-derived CDR1 and CDR2 are GTSNPN and SVGIG (reference sequence). This CDR3 has 14 amino acids. Incomplete CDR3 DNA: TGTGCCTGGAGTGTAGGCCCAGGGGGCTGGGAC. Its protein is CAWSVGPGGWD. The entire CDR3 sequence reads CAWSVGPGGWDYTF. Together with reference TRBV30 and TRBJ1-2, the CDR3 gives the full variable domain: SQTIHQWPATLVQPVGSPLSLECTVEGTSNPNLYWYRQAAGRGLQLLFYSVGIGQISSEVPQNLSASRPQDRQFILSSKKLLLSDSGFYLCAWSVGPGGWDYTFGSGTRLTVV.

The covered CDR3 bases are TGTGCCAGCAGAGGGACTAGCGTCTACAATGAG. This sequence encodes CASRGTSVYNE. The complete CDR3 reads CASRGTSVYNEQFF. This chain uses TRBV11-2 with TRBJ2-1; 10 bases fit TRBD2. The read ends 3 residues before the CDR3 terminus; that terminus is restored from the germline J gene. CDR3 length: 14 amino acids. The trim removed 6 bases at V and 3 bases at J, leaving 2 bases unmatched. CDR1 and CDR2 (germline): SGHAT, FQNNGV.

This clone has ten or more counts. One end of the junction is discordant with germline, which a read error may explain. CDR3 protein: CASSQGSGGVSSTDTQYF. CDR3 bases read: TGCGCCAGCAGCCAAGGTAGCGGGGGGGTGTCTAGCACAGATACG. The genes are TRBV4-2 and TRBJ2-3; 11 positions match TRBD2. The read halts 3 residues ahead of the CDR3 end, with the missing end drawn from the germline J gene. The CDR3 contains 18 residues. Germline V gene lookup returns CDR1 LGHNA and CDR2 YNFKEQ.

This clone has at least ten counts. The read is 3 residues too short to cover the CDR3 end, so that end is filled in from the germline J gene. The gene calls are TRBV7-2 and TRBJ2-7; 8 bases are shared with TRBD1. V shed 5 bases, J shed 3 bases, and the junction held 6 bases outside the gene matches. Germline V CDR1 and CDR2: SGHTA, FQGNSA. The CDR3 spans 14 residues. CDR3 sequence: CASSPGTGNYEQYF. Partial CDR3 DNA: TGTGCCAGCAGCCCCGGGACAGGCAACTACGAG.

This clone appeared many times. The covered CDR3 bases are TGTGCCAGCCACCCTGGACAGCAAATCACAGATACG. Translating gives CASHPGQQITDT. The entire CDR3 reads CASHPGQQITDTQYF. V is TRBV5-6 and J is TRBJ2-3; D is possibly TRBD1 (6 bases). The read falls 3 residues short of the CDR3 end, and the missing part is taken from the germline J gene. Germline V lookup: CDR1 SGHDT, CDR2 YYEEEE. The CDR3 contains 15 residues. Trimming pared 7 bases from V and 2 bases from J, leaving 17 bases between. Together with reference TRBV5-6 and TRBJ2-3, the CDR3 gives the full variable domain: DAGVTQSPTHLIKTRGQQVTLRCSPKSGHDTVSWYQQALGQGPQFIFQYYEEEERQRGNFPDRFSGHQFPNYSSELNVNALLLGDSALYLCASHPGQQITDTQYFGPGTRLTVL.